The 7 T cell receptor beta chains reported below all come from one sample, sequenced in a study of blood T cell repertoires in COVID-19. Sequenced by immunoSEQ multiplex PCR; TCRdb stores in-frame clones only, minus some. The data show tens of thousands of clones, with roughly 90% seen just once and around an eighth held by the top ten. The sequenced sample consisted of peripheral blood. The source is a human donor in a cohort sampled during active COVID-19.

Here the CDR3 DNA reads TGTGCCAGCAGCTTGAGTTTCGGGACAGCCCTTTCGGGGGAGACCCAGTACTTC. This codes for CASSLSFGTALSGETQYF. The V call is TRBV5-4, the J call TRBJ2-5, with TRBD1 matching over 7 bases. The CDR3 extends over 18 amino acids. CDR1 SGHNT and CDR2 YYREEE come from the germline V gene (reference sequence). The trim removed 1 base at V and 5 bases at J, leaving 17 bases unmatched.

The J gene is TRBJ2-7, the V gene TRBV7-9; D unresolved. The CDR3 has 12 amino acids. Germline loops: CDR1 SEHNR, CDR2 FQNEAQ (reference sequence). V was pared by 4 bases and J by 0 bases, with 4 bases between. As DNA, the CDR3 is TGTGCCAGCAGCTCGAGCTCCTACGAGCAGTACTTC. The encoded protein is CASSSSSYEQYF.

The chain carries TRBV2 and TRBJ1-3, with 9 bases identical to TRBD1. The CDR3 length is 16 residues. The V segment lost 5 bases and the J segment 0 bases; nucleotides outside the gene matches: 5. CDR1 and CDR2 from the germline V gene are SNHLY and FYNNEI. CDR3 residues: CASSQRQGGSGNTIYF. CDR3 DNA sequence: TGTGCCAGCAGTCAAAGACAGGGGGGCTCTGGAAACACCATATATTTT.

This clone has a single count. The chain carries TRBV27 and TRBJ1-5, with TRBD1 as a possible D gene (5 bases). Germline V gene data show CDR1 as MNHEY and CDR2 as SMNVEV (reference sequence). The CDR3 has 16 residues. Trimming left V 4 bases short and J 0 bases short, with 13 bases between. The CDR3 loop reads CASSSSFRGSNQPQHF. The DNA for the CDR3 is TGTGCCAGCAGTTCCTCCTTTAGGGGTAGCAATCAGCCCCAGCATTTT.

CDR3 sequence: CASSQRDSNSPLHF. CDR3 DNA sequence: TGTGCCAGCAGCCAACGGGACAGCAATTCACCCCTCCACTTT. This chain uses TRBV7-8 with TRBJ1-6, with 7 bases identical to TRBD1. Looked up from germline, CDR1 is SGHVS and CDR2 is FQNEAQ. The length of the CDR3 is 14 residues. The J segment lost 7 bases and the V segment lost 5 bases, leaving 5 bases of the junction unmatched.

This chain joins TRBV6-6 and TRBJ1-2; TRBD1 matches 8 bases. The CDR3 runs to 14 residues. The V gene's germline CDR1 is MNHNY and CDR2 SVGAGI (reference sequence). J lost 4 bases, V lost 5 bases, and 6 bases had no gene match. CDR3 amino acids: CASSPGQVLYGYTF. For the CDR3, the DNA is TGTGCCAGCAGTCCGGGACAGGTTCTCTATGGCTACACCTTC.

This clone was recorded once. V gene TRBV7-9 combines with J gene TRBJ1-4; no clear D gene. The V gene lost 7 bases and the J gene lost 3 bases, with 24 bases spanning the gap. CDR1 is SEHNR, CDR2 FQNEAQ, per germline (reference sequence). The CDR3 is 18 residues long. The CDR3: CASTRGWEGLTANEKLFF. The CDR3 nucleotides are TGTGCCAGCACCAGAGGCTGGGAGGGTCTAACGGCTAATGAAAAACTGTTTTTT.